The 29 T cell receptor delta chains below were found in one sample sequenced in a study of γδ T cells in repeated Plasmodium falciparum infection (dated by TCRdb to 2020 to 2023). The receptor library was made with multiplex PCR. Sequenced using an Illumina MiSeq. With CATT, TCRdb called clones again from the public reads; duplicate DNA rows were later joined. This sample holds approximately 90,000 delta-chain clones; approximately 0.92% were observed only once. The ten largest make up 9% to 10% of the sample. For bulk TCR repertoire analysis, Vgamma9/Vdelta2+ and Vdelta2-negative gammadelta T cell populations were flow-sorted out of peripheral blood mononuclear cells. The source material was gamma-delta T cells from blood. These receptors originate from a pool of human donors (malaria-infected and uninfected, not separated).

There are many counts of this clone. The same CDR3 is also encoded by other DNA sequences in this sample. The chain is built from TRDV1 and TRDJ1, with TRDD3 as a possible D gene (5 bases). V was shortened by 5 bases and J by 0 bases, with 31 bases between the two germline ends. Germline V gene sequence: CDR1 TSWWSYY, CDR2 QGS. This CDR3 is built from 21 residues. The DNA of the CDR3 is TGTGCTCTTGGGACCTCCATTCAACTCACGGGGACTCTCAGGTACACCGATAAACTCATCTTT. It yields the protein CALGTSIQLTGTLRYTDKLIF.

This clone was seen repeatedly, ten times or more. The protein given by TCRdb reflects a much larger clone and differs at residue 5 from this DNA's translation, likely from a read error; the protein shown is the DNA's translation. The rearrangement joins TRDV1 to TRDJ1, with TRDD3 as a possible D gene (6 bases). Germline CDR1 TSWWSYY, CDR2 QGS. This CDR3 region has 17 residues. Trimming removed 5 bases from V and 4 bases from J, with 23 bases in between. CDR3 sequence (DNA): TGTGCTCTTGGGACCCCTCTCCTTATGCGGGGGAACGATAAACTCATCTTT. Translation: CALGTPLLMRGNDKLIF.

The sample holds a few counts of this clone. This DNA's translation differs at residue 14 from TCRdb's protein, which comes from a much larger clone; a read error is likely, and the protein shown is translated from the DNA. The rearrangement links TRDV1 to TRDJ1; a weak D match, TRDD2 (9 bases). Here the J gene was assigned by germline matching of the DNA, as TCRdb has none. Germline V gives CDR1 TSWWSYY, CDR2 QGS. The length of the CDR3 is 22 residues. Trimming took off 1 base at V and 7 bases at J, with 37 bases between the two ends. The CDR3 DNA follows: TGTGCTCTTGGGGAACCCCCTGCCTTCCTACGAGAAGGTTCCTGGGGGACTCTTAAACTCATCTTT. Protein product: CALGEPPAFLREGSWGTLKLIF.

Turning to this clone: The TCRdb protein comes from a much larger clone and disagrees with this DNA's translation at residue 8, likely due to a read error; the protein given here is derived from the DNA. This chain joins TRDV2 and TRDJ1, with TRDD3 identical over 10 bases. The J gene, missing from TCRdb, was assigned here through DNA to germline matching. V gave up 3 bases and J gave up 2 bases; unmatched junction bases: 8. The CDR3 is 16 amino acids. Germline V gives CDR1 GEAIGNYY, CDR2 EKD. The CDR3 sequence is CACDEVSGDTTDKLIF. The CDR3 bases are TGTGCCTGTGACGAAGTTTCGGGGGATACGACCGATAAACTCATCTTT.

Points on this clone: The amino acid sequence in TCRdb belongs to a much larger clone and departs from this DNA's translation at residue 11, likely a sequencing read error; the sequence shown is translated from the DNA. The gene calls are TRDV2 and TRDJ1, with 9 bases identical to TRDD3. Assignment of the J gene here rests on matching the DNA to germline, because TCRdb gives none. Germline values: CDR1 GEAIGNYY, CDR2 EKD. V shed 0 bases and J 0 bases; nucleotides not matched to a gene: 13. The CDR3 sequence is 19 residues long. The CDR3 DNA reads TGTGCCTGTGACACCGGGGGTAACTGGGGGAGTCCTTACACCGATAAACTCATCTTT. This gives the protein CACDTGGNWGSPYTDKLIF.

This clone was observed a handful of times. This is likely an artifact of a read error, given a far larger clone one base away. Other DNA sequences in this specimen translate into the identical CDR3. J is TRDJ1 and V is TRDV1; the D call may be TRDD2 or TRDD3 (6 bases each). The J gene, left out of TCRdb, was set here by checking the DNA against germline. Germline V gene lookup returns CDR1 TSWWSYY and CDR2 QGS. This CDR3 has 22 residues. V lost 5 bases to trimming and J lost 7 bases, with 41 bases between them. CDR3 coding DNA: TGTGCTCTTGGGATTCGCAACGTCCGTCCTACCTTACTGGGAGACCTAAGAGGTAAACTCATCTTT. Amino acids: CALGIRNVRPTLLGDLRGKLIF.

A remark on this clone: A much larger clone lies one base from this, so it may be a read error. This specimen includes other DNA sequences encoding the same CDR3. V and J are TRDV1 and TRDJ1; 7 nucleotides line up with TRDD3. TCRdb leaves out the J gene; it was filled in here by matching the DNA to germline. CDR1 TSWWSYY and CDR2 QGS come from the germline V gene. CDR3 length: 22 residues. Written as DNA, the CDR3 is TGCGCTCTTGGGGAACGACGCCGAGTCAACTACTGGGGATCCCCGTACACCGATAAACTCATCTTT. Protein sequence: CALGERRRVNYWGSPYTDKLIF.

This clone occurred many times. The same CDR3 is also encoded by other DNA sequences in this sample. The gene calls are TRDV1 and TRDJ1, with D possibly TRDD3 on 6 matching bases. Germline CDR1 is TSWWSYY and CDR2 is QGS. This CDR3 contains 19 residues. V was trimmed by 6 bases and J by 2 bases, leaving 28 bases between them. The CDR3 region has the DNA TGTGCTCTTGGAGCCGGAGGAATCCCGTGGATACTCCGAACCGATAAACTCATCTTT. As protein: CALGAGGIPWILRTDKLIF.

This clone was counted at least ten times. The chain couples TRDV1 to TRDJ1; TRDD3 matches 13 bases. J was trimmed by 8 bases and V by 2 bases; bases with no gene match: 20. The length of the CDR3 is 20 residues. Germline-derived CDR1 and CDR2 are TSWWSYY and QGS. The DNA of the CDR3 is TGTGCTCTTGGGGAATCAGGGAGGCCCTCTACTGGGGGATACGCGGGGAAACTCATCTTT. This codes for CALGESGRPSTGGYAGKLIF.

Points on this clone: TCRdb has a much larger clone's protein, which differs at residue 3 from the translation of this DNA, likely because of a read error; what is shown is the protein translated from the DNA. The V call is TRDV1, the J call TRDJ1, with 8 bases lining up with TRDD3. Matching the DNA to germline supplied the J gene, which TCRdb does not give. The germline gives CDR1 TSWWSYY, CDR2 QGS. The CDR3 loop spans 18 amino acids. DNA for the CDR3: TGTGCTTTTGGGGAACGTGGAGCGGGGATACTGGGTACCGATAAACTCATCTTT. Translating it yields CAFGERGAGILGTDKLIF.

With regard to this clone: The translation of this DNA and the TCRdb protein of a much larger clone differ at residue 4, probably owing to a read error; the protein shown here is translated from the DNA. The rearrangement uses TRDV2 and TRDJ3; D gene uncertain. The J gene, not given by TCRdb, was assigned here from a germline match of the nucleotide sequence. Germline-derived CDR1 and CDR2 are GEAIGNYY and EKD. The CDR3 loop spans 19 amino acids. The CDR3 loop reads CACGTVEGTGPWDTRQMFF. In DNA form, the CDR3 reads TGTGCCTGTGGCACCGTGGAGGGAACAGGTCCCTGGGACACCCGACAGATGTTTTTC.

Remarks on this clone: The TCRdb protein, from a much larger clone, departs from this DNA's translation at residue 7, likely by read error; the protein shown derives from the DNA. V and J are TRDV2 and TRDJ1; the D gene is possibly TRDD3 (5 bases). TCRdb offers no J gene call, so here the DNA was matched to germline to obtain one. Trimming removed 0 bases from V and 0 bases from J, with 22 bases in between. The length of the CDR3 is 19 residues. Looked up from germline, CDR1 is GEAIGNYY and CDR2 is EKD. The CDR3 here is CACDTPGDTKGPYTDKLIF. Here the CDR3 DNA reads TGTGCCTGTGACACCCCAGGAGATACTAAAGGCCCGTACACCGATAAACTCATCTTT.

There are a few counts of this clone. The protein TCRdb gives is from a much larger clone and does not agree with this DNA's translation at residue 4, likely a read error; the protein shown here comes from the DNA. The J gene is TRDJ1, the V gene TRDV1; 13 nucleotides agree with TRDD3. The CDR3 loop spans 21 amino acids. Per the germline V gene, CDR1 is TSWWSYY and CDR2 is QGS. The CDR3 spells CALRDLDGTGGYVIYTDKLIF. The CDR3 DNA reads as TGTGCTCTTAGGGATCTGGACGGTACTGGGGGATACGTCATATACACCGATAAACTCATCTTT.

This clone appeared a few times. TCRdb lists the protein of a much larger clone for this DNA, which differs at residue 9, so this is likely a read error; the protein given here is translated from the DNA itself. This rearrangement joins TRDV2 to TRDJ1; a weak D match, TRDD2 (5 bases). TCRdb lists no J gene, so it was determined here by aligning the DNA to germline. The CDR3 is made up of 16 amino acids. With 2 bases removed from V and 1 base from J, the gap between germline ends came to 16 bases. Germline V lookup: CDR1 GEAIGNYY, CDR2 EKD. CDR3 region: CACDRAYALSTDKLIF. CDR3 nucleotide sequence: TGTGCCTGTGACAGGGCCTACGCCCTATCCACCGATAAACTCATCTTT.

This clone came up a few times. The protein TCRdb gives is from a much larger clone and does not agree with this DNA's translation at residue 6, likely a read error; the protein shown here comes from the DNA. The rearrangement joins TRDV1 to TRDJ1; 7 nucleotides agree with TRDD3. Germline V gene sequence: CDR1 TSWWSYY, CDR2 QGS. The CDR3 is made up of 19 amino acids. V lost 5 bases to trimming and J lost 2 bases; unmatched junction nucleotides: 20. Here the CDR3 reads CALGYTLRLGKRETDKLIF. The CDR3 region has the DNA TGTGCTCTTGGGTACACCTTGCGACTGGGGAAAAGGGAAACCGATAAACTCATCTTT.

The table lists this clone with a few counts. This DNA's translation and the protein TCRdb lists, from a much larger clone, do not match at residue 16, likely due to a read error; the protein shown is translated from the DNA. This chain links TRDV2 with TRDJ3; tentative D call: TRDD3 (6 bases). Assignment of the J gene here rests on matching the DNA to germline, because TCRdb gives none. Germline values: CDR1 GEAIGNYY, CDR2 EKD. The CDR3 sequence is 22 residues long. CDR3 bases: TGTGCCTGTGACACCGTGCTGGGGACACCGGGTTCCAGCTCCTGGGGCACCCGACAGATGTTTTTC. Translated, it gives CACDTVLGTPGSSSWGTRQMFF.

Turning to this clone: TCRdb has a much larger clone's protein, which differs at residue 13 from the translation of this DNA, likely because of a read error; what is shown is the protein translated from the DNA. This chain links TRDV1 with TRDJ1; TRDD3 agrees at 10 bases. The J gene was not available in TCRdb and was assigned here by matching the DNA to germline segments. The CDR3 sequence is 21 residues long. V lost 3 bases and J lost 3; bases outside the gene matches: 22. From germline, CDR1 is TSWWSYY and CDR2 QGS. CDR3 nucleotides: TGTGCTCTTGGGGACCGGCCTTCTCGCCACTGGGGGATGCCCATGGCCGATAAACTCATCTTT. Translating gives CALGDRPSRHWGMPMADKLIF.

Remarks on this clone: A far larger clone is off by one base, so a read error is likely. In the same sample, other DNA sequences code for this CDR3. This rearrangement joins TRDV1 to TRDJ1, with TRDD3 matching over 13 bases. V shed 2 bases and J 0 bases; nucleotides not matched to a gene: 27. This CDR3 comprises 25 residues. From germline, CDR1 is TSWWSYY and CDR2 QGS. CDR3 nucleotides: TGTGCTCTTGGGGAATTACCTTTCACAAGGACTGGGGGATACGCACGCCGACTGTACACCGATAAACTCATCTTT. Protein sequence: CALGELPFTRTGGYARRLYTDKLIF.

Points on this clone: The amino acid sequence in TCRdb belongs to a much larger clone and departs from this DNA's translation at residue 6, likely a sequencing read error; the sequence shown is translated from the DNA. In DNA, the CDR3 is TGTGCCTGTGACACGGGGGATACGGCCGATAAACTCATCTTT. This sequence encodes CACDTGDTADKLIF. The chain uses TRDV2 and TRDJ1, with TRDD3 matching over 10 bases. No J gene was available from TCRdb, and it was assigned here by a germline match of the DNA. The length of the CDR3 is 14 residues. J gave up 3 bases and V 1 base, and 1 base lay outside the gene matches. Germline CDR1 and CDR2: GEAIGNYY and EKD.

In this sample, this clone turned up a few times. With a far larger clone one base away, a read error is the likely cause. This CDR3 is also generated by other DNA sequences in the sample. The gene calls are TRDV2 and TRDJ3, with D perhaps matching TRDD3 (5 bases). Because TCRdb records no J gene, it was assigned here through a match of the DNA to germline. The CDR3 runs to 18 residues. Germline CDR1 GEAIGNYY, CDR2 EKD. This CDR3 is CACDIQPGHSWDTRQMFF. CDR3 DNA: TGTGCCTGTGACATACAACCGGGGCACTCCTGGGACACCCGGCAGATGTTTTTC.

A few counts support this clone. TCRdb pairs this DNA with a much larger clone's protein that differs at residue 12, likely a read error; the protein shown was translated from the DNA. V is TRDV2 and J is TRDJ3; 12 nucleotides line up with TRDD3. The J gene, not given by TCRdb, was assigned here from a germline match of the nucleotide sequence. Germline V gene lookup returns CDR1 GEAIGNYY and CDR2 EKD. The CDR3 is 19 residues long. The DNA of the CDR3 is TGTGCCTGTGATTCTCTGGGGGATACGAGCTCCCGGGACACCCGACAGATGTTTTTC. It encodes CACDSLGDTSSRDTRQMFF.

Without a V gene call, the J gene is given as TRDJ1; the D segment call TRDD3 is taken from the table without a DNA check. This CDR3 is 21 amino acids long. The CDR3 bases are TGTTCGGGGGGGCCAGTCTTGACTGCGTACTGGGGGTCACCTTACACCGATAAACTCATCTTT. It translates to CSGGPVLTAYWGSPYTDKLIF.

This clone has just a few counts. It is likely a read error: a sequence one base away is far more abundant. This same CDR3 is encoded by further DNA sequences in the sample. The chain is built from TRDV2 and TRDJ1; D gene uncertain. As TCRdb names no J gene, one was assigned here on the basis of a DNA match to germline. There are 14 residues in the CDR3. Germline V gene sequence: CDR1 GEAIGNYY, CDR2 EKD. The CDR3 sequence: CACDTVGSNDKLIF. The CDR3 DNA sequence: TGCGCCTGTGACACCGTCGGTTCTAACGATAAACTCATCTTT.

Turning to this clone: TCRdb pairs this DNA with a much larger clone's protein that differs at residue 16, likely a read error; the protein shown was translated from the DNA. There is no J gene call, but TRDV2 is given as the V gene; the table assigns TRDD3, which was not confirmed against the DNA. In germline, CDR1 is GEAIGNYY, CDR2 EKD. The CDR3 has 18 amino acids. CDR3 amino acids: CACDALLGDTSYTDKIIF. In DNA form, the CDR3 reads TGTGCCTGTGACGCTTTACTGGGGGATACTTCCTACACCGATAAAATCATCTTT.

This clone was detected many times. The TCRdb protein, from a much larger clone, departs from this DNA's translation at residue 8, likely by read error; the protein shown derives from the DNA. The CDR3: CACDTEGPRNWGIRTDKLIF. The CDR3 DNA is TGTGCCTGTGACACCGAGGGGCCCAGGAACTGGGGGATACGCACCGATAAACTCATCTTT. V is TRDV2 and J is TRDJ1; TRDD3 aligns across 13 bases. This CDR3 is built from 20 residues. Germline V gives CDR1 GEAIGNYY, CDR2 EKD. V gave up 0 bases and J gave up 1 base; unmatched junction bases: 13.

This clone was picked up a small number of times. TCRdb assigns this DNA the protein of a much larger clone, which departs from its translation at residue 9; this likely reflects a read error, and the protein shown comes from translating the DNA. This sequence joins TRDV2 and TRDJ1; possibly TRDD3 for D (6 bases). The J gene was missing in TCRdb and was found by matching the end of the DNA to germline. The germline V and J ends were trimmed by 3 bases and 0 bases, with 37 bases remaining between them. CDR3 length: 23 amino acids. Germline CDR1 reads GEAIGNYY; CDR2 reads EKD. Here the CDR3 reads CACDFLSLPQKGIPRRYTDKLIF. The CDR3 nucleotides read TGTGCCTGTGACTTCCTCTCACTTCCCCAGAAGGGGATTCCTCGGCGTTACACCGATAAACTCATCTTT.

As regards this clone: The protein recorded in TCRdb matches a much larger clone and deviates from this DNA's translation at residue 10, suggesting a read error; the protein here is obtained by translating the DNA. V is TRDV2 and J is TRDJ1, with 10 bases that match TRDD3. TCRdb carries no J gene annotation; the J gene was assigned here by matching the DNA with germline. The trim removed 5 bases at V and 2 bases at J, leaving 10 bases unmatched. The CDR3 runs 16 residues. From germline, CDR1 is GEAIGNYY and CDR2 EKD. CDR3 loop: CACVNLGDMGTDKLIF. CDR3 nucleotide sequence: TGTGCCTGTGTCAACCTGGGGGATATGGGGACCGATAAACTCATCTTT.

This clone was counted only a few times. TCRdb's listed protein matches a much larger clone and diverges from this DNA's translation at residue 9, likely through a read error; the protein shown comes from the DNA. The chain employs TRAV38-2/DV8 and TRDJ1, with TRDD3 matching over 7 bases. Because TCRdb records no J gene, it was assigned here through a match of the DNA to germline. The CDR3 contains 20 residues. CDR1 and CDR2 from the germline V gene are TSESDYY and QEAYKQQN. This CDR3 reads CAPMGLPDRGMYLYTDKLIF. The CDR3 nucleotides read TGTGCGCCCATGGGGCTCCCGGACCGGGGGATGTACCTGTACACCGATAAACTCATCTTT.

In the case of this clone: TCRdb attributes to this sequence the protein of a much larger clone, which differs from the DNA translation at residue 12; a read error is likely, and the protein displayed is translated from the DNA. The CDR3 loop reads CACDIIGVGETTQLFF. The DNA for the CDR3 is TGTGCCTGTGACATAATTGGGGTGGGAGAGACAACACAACTCTTCTTT. The J gene is TRDJ2, the V gene TRDV2; weak D call: TRDD3 (5 bases). TCRdb is silent on the J gene; assignment here came from matching the DNA to germline. The CDR3 loop spans 16 amino acids. CDR1 GEAIGNYY and CDR2 EKD come from the germline V gene.